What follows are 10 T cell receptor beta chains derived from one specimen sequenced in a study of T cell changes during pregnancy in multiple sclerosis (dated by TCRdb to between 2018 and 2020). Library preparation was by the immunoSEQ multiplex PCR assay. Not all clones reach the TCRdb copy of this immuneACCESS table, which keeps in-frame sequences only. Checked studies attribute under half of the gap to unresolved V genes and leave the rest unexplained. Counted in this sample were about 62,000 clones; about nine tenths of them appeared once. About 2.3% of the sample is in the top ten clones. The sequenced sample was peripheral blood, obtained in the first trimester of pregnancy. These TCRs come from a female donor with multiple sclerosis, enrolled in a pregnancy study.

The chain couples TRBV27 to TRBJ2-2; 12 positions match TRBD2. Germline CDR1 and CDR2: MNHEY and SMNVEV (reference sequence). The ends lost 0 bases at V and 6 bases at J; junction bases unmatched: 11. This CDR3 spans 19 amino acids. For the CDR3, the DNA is TGTGCCAGCAGTTTATCGATAATTGGTCTAGCGGGAGGGTCCGGGGAGCTGTTTTTT. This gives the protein CASSLSIIGLAGGSGELFF.

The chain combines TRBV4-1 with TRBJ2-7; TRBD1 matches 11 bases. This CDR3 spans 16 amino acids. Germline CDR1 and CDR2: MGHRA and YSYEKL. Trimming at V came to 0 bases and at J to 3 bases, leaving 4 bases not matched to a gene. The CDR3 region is CASSQDVDRGLYEQYF. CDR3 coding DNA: TGCGCCAGCAGCCAAGATGTGGACAGGGGGCTCTACGAGCAGTACTTC.

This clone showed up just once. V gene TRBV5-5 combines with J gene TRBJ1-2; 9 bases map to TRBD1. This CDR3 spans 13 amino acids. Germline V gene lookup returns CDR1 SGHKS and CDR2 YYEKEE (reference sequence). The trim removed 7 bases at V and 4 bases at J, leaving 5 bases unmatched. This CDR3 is CASRGQGSYGYTF. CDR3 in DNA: TGTGCCAGCCGAGGACAGGGGAGCTATGGCTACACCTTC.

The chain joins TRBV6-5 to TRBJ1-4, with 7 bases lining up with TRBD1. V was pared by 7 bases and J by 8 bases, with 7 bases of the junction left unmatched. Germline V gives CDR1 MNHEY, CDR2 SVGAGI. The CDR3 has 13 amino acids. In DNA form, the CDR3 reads TGTGCCAGCAAGCGTCAGGGGGGAGAAAAACTGTTTTTT. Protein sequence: CASKRQGGEKLFF.

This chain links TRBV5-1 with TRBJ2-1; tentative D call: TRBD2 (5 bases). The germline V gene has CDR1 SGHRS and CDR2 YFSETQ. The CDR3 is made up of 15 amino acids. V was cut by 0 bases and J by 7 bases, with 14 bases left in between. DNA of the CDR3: TGCGCCAGCAGCTTGGTCGGGAACCTTGGGAATGAGCAGTTCTTC. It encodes CASSLVGNLGNEQFF.

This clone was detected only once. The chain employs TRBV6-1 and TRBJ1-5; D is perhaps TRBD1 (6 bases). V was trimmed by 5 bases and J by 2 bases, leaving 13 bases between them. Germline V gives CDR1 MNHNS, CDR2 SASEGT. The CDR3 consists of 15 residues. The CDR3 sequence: CASSSGGHGNQPQHF. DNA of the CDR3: TGTGCCAGCAGTTCGGGGGGGCATGGCAATCAGCCCCAGCATTTT.

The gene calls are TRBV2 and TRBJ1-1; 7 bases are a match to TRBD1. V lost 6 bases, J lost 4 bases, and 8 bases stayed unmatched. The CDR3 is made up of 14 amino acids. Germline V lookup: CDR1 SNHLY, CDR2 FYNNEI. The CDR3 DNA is TGTGCCAGCAGCGCGACAGGGCGAAGCACTGAAGCTTTCTTT. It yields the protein CASSATGRSTEAFF. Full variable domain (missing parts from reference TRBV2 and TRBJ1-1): EPEVTQTPSHQVTQMGQEVILRCVPISNHLYFYWYRQILGQKVEFLVSFYNNEISEKSEIFDDQFSVERPDGSNFTLKIRSTKLEDSAMYFCASSATGRSTEAFFGQGTRLTVV.

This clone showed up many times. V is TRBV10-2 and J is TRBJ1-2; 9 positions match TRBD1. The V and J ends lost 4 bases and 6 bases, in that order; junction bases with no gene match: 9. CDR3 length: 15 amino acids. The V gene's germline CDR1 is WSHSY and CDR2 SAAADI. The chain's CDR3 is CASSVSTGGSDGYTF. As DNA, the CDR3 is TGCGCCAGCAGTGTCTCTACAGGGGGCTCGGATGGCTACACCTTC.

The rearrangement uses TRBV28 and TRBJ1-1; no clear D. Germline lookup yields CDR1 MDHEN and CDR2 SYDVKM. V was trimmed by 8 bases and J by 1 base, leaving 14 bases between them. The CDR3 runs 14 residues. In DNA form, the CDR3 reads TGTGCCAGCTCTTTCGTCAGGCAGAACACTGAAGCTTTCTTT. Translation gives CASSFVRQNTEAFF.

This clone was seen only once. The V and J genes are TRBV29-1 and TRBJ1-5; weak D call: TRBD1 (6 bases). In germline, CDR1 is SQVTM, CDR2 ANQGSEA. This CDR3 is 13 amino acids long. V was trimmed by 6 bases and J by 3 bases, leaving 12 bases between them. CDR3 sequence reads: CSVADRINQPQHF. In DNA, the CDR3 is TGCAGCGTCGCGGACAGAATCAATCAGCCCCAGCATTTT.